The clone carrying this TCR beta chain was seen only a few times. The target antigen is unknown. The data belong to a study of T cell repertoires in cytomegalovirus infection. Study-level points and caveats: Public TCR beta family frequency separated CMV-and-HLA carriers, including in an independent cohort.

TCRdb re-derived calls from the reads in MiXCR, one entry per CDR3 protein. The sample carries under 150,000 distinct CDR3 sequences, 30% recorded once. Germline assignment: CDR1 MNHNS and CDR2 SASEGT. The CDR3 runs to 14 residues. V gave up 2 bases and J gave up 2 bases, with 10 bases separating them. The chain uses TRBV6-1 and TRBJ2-7; no clear D. This receptor was taken from a human donor in good health (CMV status not recorded). Some clones in this sample may be carry-over from other donors' samples. The starting material was CD8+ T cells from cultured PBMCs, obtained from culture after CMV antigen stimulation. For the CDR3, the DNA is TGTGCCAGCAGTGAACGGGCTTTAACCTACGAGCAGTACTTC. Translated: CASSERALTYEQYF.